This T cell receptor (beta chain) derives from a study of blood T cell repertoires in COVID-19. Study context: Sources were T cells, B-cell-depleted T cells, or PBMCs; the material itself was cDNA or gDNA.

Germline V gene data show CDR1 as KGHDR and CDR2 as SFDVKD. V shed 6 bases, J shed 5 bases, and the junction held 10 bases outside the gene matches. The CDR3 has 16 amino acids. The data were produced by immunoSEQ multiplex PCR, yet TCRdb's version contains in-frame clones alone and is incomplete. The profile shows 250,000 to 300,000 clones, 83% of them singletons. The specimen sequenced was peripheral blood. The rearrangement links TRBV24-1 to TRBJ2-7, with 12 bases lining up with TRBD2. This TCR derives from a man in his sixties who had recovered from COVID-19. CDR3 sequence: CATSFTSGGPLDEQYF. The CDR3 DNA sequence: TGTGCCACCAGTTTCACTAGCGGGGGGCCCCTCGACGAGCAGTACTTC.